These 19 T cell receptor beta chains were all obtained from the same sample, sequenced in a study of blood T cells in healthy people across ages. PCR was performed a second time for 7 to 11 cycles using a sample-barcoded 5' primer and a J-beta primer mix. Each CDR3 protein gets one entry after TCRdb re-called the 5' RACE reads with MiXCR. This sample carries 780,000 or so distinct CDR3 sequences, approximately 53% of them seen once, and the ten largest clones take roughly 24%. The specimen sequenced was blood. These TCRs come from a man in his forties or fifties in good health.

This sequence joins TRBV24-1 and TRBJ2-3; D not resolved. The V gene lost 3 bases and the J gene lost 0 bases, with 3 bases spanning the gap. Germline V gene lookup returns CDR1 KGHDR and CDR2 SFDVKD. This CDR3 spans 13 amino acids. The CDR3 region has the DNA TGTGCCACCAGTGATATTAGCACAGATACGCAGTATTTT. Its protein product is CATSDISTDTQYF.

The chain recombines TRBV12-3 or TRBV12-4 with TRBJ2-3; D call uncertain. The CDR3 has 14 amino acids. V was pared by 6 bases and J by 2 bases, with 12 bases between. CDR3 sequence: CASRDGAHTDTQYF. CDR3 DNA sequence: TGTGCCAGCAGGGACGGAGCCCACACAGATACGCAGTATTTT.

The chain combines TRBV7-3 with TRBJ2-4; D remains ambiguous. This CDR3 contains 15 residues. Germline assignment: CDR1 SGHTA and CDR2 FQGTGA. V was cut by 0 bases and J by 4 bases, with 10 bases left in between. The chain's CDR3 is CASSLTGESKNIQYF. CDR3 sequence (DNA): TGTGCCAGCAGCTTAACCGGCGAGTCGAAAAACATTCAGTACTTC.

The sample holds one count of this clonotype. CDR3: CASSQTGGIAGETQYF. In nucleotides, the CDR3 is TGTGCCAGCAGTCAAACGGGAGGGATAGCGGGAGAGACCCAGTACTTC. This chain joins TRBV11-2 and TRBJ2-5, with TRBD2 matching 8 bases. V lost 6 bases to trimming and J lost 4 bases; unmatched junction nucleotides: 13. CDR1 is SGHAT and CDR2 is FQNNGV in the germline V gene. This CDR3 has 16 amino acids.

The V and J genes are TRBV7-2 and TRBJ2-3, with D uncertain. CDR1 is SGHTA and CDR2 is FQGNSA in the germline V gene. This CDR3 contains 14 residues. Trimming left V 3 bases short and J 1 base short, with 8 bases between. This CDR3 is CASSLIRGTDTQYF. CDR3 DNA sequence: TGTGCCAGCAGCTTGATCCGTGGCACAGATACGCAGTATTTT.

The rearrangement joins TRBV7-2 to TRBJ2-4; D not resolved. This CDR3 has 13 residues. Germline CDR1 reads SGHTA; CDR2 reads FQGNSA. Trimming pared 1 base from V and 5 bases from J, leaving 6 bases between. The CDR3 region has the DNA TGTGCCAGCAGCTTAGTATTTCAAAACATTCAGTACTTC. The encoded protein is CASSLVFQNIQYF. Variable domain in full (rest from reference TRBV7-2 and TRBJ2-4): GAGVSQSPSNKVTEKGKDVELRCDPISGHTALYWYRQSLGQGLEFLIYFQGNSAPDKSGLPSDRFSAERTGGSVSTLTIQRTQQEDSAVYLCASSLVFQNIQYFGAGTRLSVL.

This clonotype has only a few counts. This chain uses TRBV4-2 with TRBJ2-7; 8 nucleotides agree with TRBD2. This CDR3 spans 14 amino acids. J lost 7 bases, V lost 1 base, and 6 bases had no gene match. Germline-derived CDR1 and CDR2 are LGHNA and YNFKEQ. This CDR3 is CASSQAGGPGEQYF. In DNA, the CDR3 is TGTGCCAGCAGCCAAGCGGGAGGGCCAGGGGAGCAGTACTTC.

This clonotype was detected only a few times. V gene TRBV14 combines with J gene TRBJ1-2; the match to TRBD1 covers 8 bases. The germline V gene has CDR1 SGHDN and CDR2 FVKESK. The ends lost 3 bases at V and 5 bases at J; junction bases unmatched: 8. This CDR3 region has 15 residues. The CDR3 loop is CASSQRQGTLYGYTF. The CDR3 nucleotides read TGTGCCAGCAGCCAGCGACAGGGGACGTTGTATGGCTACACCTTC.

CDR3: CASSRTVSNEKLFF. The CDR3 bases are TGTGCCAGCAGCCGCACCGTATCTAATGAAAAACTGTTTTTT. The chain links TRBV11-1 to TRBJ1-4; D not certain. Trimming removed 5 bases from V and 3 bases from J, with 10 bases in between. CDR3 size: 14 residues. Germline-derived CDR1 and CDR2 are SGHAT and FQDESV (reference sequence).

Many counts were recorded for this clonotype. This chain links TRBV14 with TRBJ2-2; perhaps TRBD2 as D (7 bases). Trimming shortened V by 5 bases and J by 5 bases, and 18 bases separated the two germline ends. The V gene's germline CDR1 is SGHDN and CDR2 FVKESK. The CDR3 runs 16 residues. This CDR3 is CASSSPAGAQTGELFF. CDR3 sequence (DNA): TGTGCCAGCAGCTCACCTGCGGGGGCGCAAACCGGGGAGCTGTTTTTT.

The J gene is TRBJ2-3, the V gene TRBV12-2; the listed D gene, TRBD1, was not tested against the DNA. TRBV12-2 is reported as a pseudogene. This CDR3 has 16 amino acids. CDR3 DNA: TGTGCAAGTCATACCCAGGCGGGGGAACGCACAGATACGCAGTATTTT. This sequence encodes CASHTQAGERTDTQYF.

The table lists this clonotype with a few counts. The genes are TRBV28 and TRBJ2-4; D call uncertain. The germline V gene encodes CDR1 MDHEN and CDR2 SYDVKM. Trimming cost V 5 bases and J 1 base, with 9 bases left between them. CDR3 length equals 14 residues. The CDR3 here is CASSDQWAKNIQYF. The CDR3 DNA sequence: TGTGCCAGCAGTGACCAGTGGGCCAAAAACATTCAGTACTTC. Combining the CDR3 with reference TRBV28 and TRBJ2-4 gives the whole variable domain DVKVTQSSRYLVKRTGEKVFLECVQDMDHENMFWYRQDPGLGLRLIYFSYDVKMKEKGDIPEGYSVSREKKERFSLILESASTNQTSMYLCASSDQWAKNIQYFGAGTRLSVL.

The chain recombines TRBV4-2 with TRBJ2-7; TRBD2 agrees at 10 bases. The germline V gene has CDR1 LGHNA and CDR2 YNFKEQ. V lost 2 bases to trimming and J lost 3 bases; unmatched junction nucleotides: 4. The CDR3 sequence is 15 residues long. The CDR3 here is CASSQLAGGLYEQYF. Here the CDR3 DNA reads TGTGCCAGCAGCCAATTAGCGGGGGGCCTCTACGAGCAGTACTTC.

V is TRBV5-1 and J is TRBJ2-4; TRBD2 matches at 8 bases. The end of the DNA is better explained by TRBJ2-7, so the J call may be wrong. Germline V gene lookup returns CDR1 SGHRS and CDR2 YFSETQ. The CDR3 has 14 amino acids. CDR3 sequence (DNA): TGCGCCAGCAGCTACCGGGAGGGCCTCTACGAGCAGTACTTC. Amino acid sequence: CASSYREGLYEQYF.

In this sample, this clonotype turned up once. The CDR3 DNA follows: TGTGCCAGCAGTGTTATCCACAATAGCAATCAGCCCCAGCATTTT. Translated, it gives CASSVIHNSNQPQHF. The chain couples TRBV6-1 to TRBJ1-5; D remains unclear. Germline CDR1 and CDR2: MNHNS and SASEGT. Trimming took 4 bases from V and 0 from J, leaving 10 bases between them. This CDR3 is 15 amino acids long.

In this sample, this clonotype turned up once. The chain links TRBV20-1 to TRBJ2-7; TRBD1 matches at 8 bases. This CDR3 spans 14 amino acids. Per the germline V gene, CDR1 is DFQATT and CDR2 is SNEGSKA (reference sequence). V was pared by 3 bases and J by 4 bases, with 8 bases of the junction left unmatched. CDR3: CSARGQGAVYEQYF. Written as DNA, the CDR3 is TGCAGTGCTAGGGGGCAGGGGGCGGTGTACGAGCAGTACTTC.

The genes are TRBV7-8 and TRBJ2-3; 7 bases are a match to TRBD2. This CDR3 is built from 16 residues. CDR1 is SGHVS, CDR2 FQNEAQ, per germline. V gave up 1 base and J gave up 6 bases; unmatched junction bases: 10. CDR3: CASSLVDGGSSDTQYF. The CDR3 nucleotides read TGTGCCAGCAGCTTAGTAGATGGCGGGAGTTCGGATACGCAGTATTTT.

The V call is TRBV10-3, the J call TRBJ1-5, with TRBD1 as a possible D gene (5 bases). There are 16 residues in the CDR3. The germline V gene has CDR1 ENHRY and CDR2 SYGVKD. Trimming took off 8 bases at V and 3 bases at J, with 20 bases between the two ends. In DNA, the CDR3 is TGTGCCATCTCCCCAACGACCGGGGACTACAATCAGCCCCAGCATTTT. This translates into CAISPTTGDYNQPQHF.

This clonotype occurred a few times. The gene calls are TRBV7-6 and TRBJ2-3, with D tentatively TRBD2 (7 bases). Trimming left V 5 bases short and J 0 bases short, with 24 bases between. The CDR3 spans 19 residues. Germline V lookup: CDR1 SGHVS, CDR2 FNYEAQ. The CDR3 loop is CASSPLGRLGGLSTDTQYF. CDR3 DNA: TGTGCCAGCAGCCCCTTAGGCCGGCTGGGGGGGCTTAGCACAGATACGCAGTATTTT.